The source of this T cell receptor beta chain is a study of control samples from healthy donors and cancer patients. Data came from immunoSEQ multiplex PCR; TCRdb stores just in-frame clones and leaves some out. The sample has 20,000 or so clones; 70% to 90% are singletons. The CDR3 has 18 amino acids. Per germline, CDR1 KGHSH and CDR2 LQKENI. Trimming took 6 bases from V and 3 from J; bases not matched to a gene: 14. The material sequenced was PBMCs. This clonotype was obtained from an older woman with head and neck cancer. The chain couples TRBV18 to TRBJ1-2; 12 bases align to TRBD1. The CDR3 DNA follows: TGTGCCAGCTCGCCCTACCAAGCCGGGACAGGGGGCGACTATGGCTACACCTTC. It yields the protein CASSPYQAGTGGDYGYTF.